The rows below give T cell receptor beta chains drawn from one sample of a study of T cell repertoires in cytomegalovirus infection. TCRdb independently ran MiXCR on the reads; one entry per CDR3 protein. This sample has around 740,000 distinct CDR3 sequences, with less than 40% found just once. Input material: PBMCs. These receptors all come from a human donor in good health (CMV status not recorded). Some clones in this sample may be carry-over from other donors' samples. Both conserved end residues are part of each CDR3. D genes are given only for firm matches. Clone size is shown for a subset of rows, as once, few, many or a class of expanded clone.

clone_size: few; d_call: .; j_call: TRBJ1-4; v_call: TRBV28; cdr3_nt: TGTGCCAGCAGTTTCTGGACAGTTAATGAAAAACTGTTTTTT; cdr3_aa: CASSFWTVNEKLFF
clone_size: many; d_call: TRBD1; j_call: TRBJ1-6; v_call: TRBV27; cdr3_nt: TGTGCCAGCAGCCTAACAGGGGGCCCACGATCCTCCTATAATTCACCCCTCCACTTT; cdr3_aa: CASSLTGGPRSSYNSPLHF
clone_size: .; d_call: .; j_call: TRBJ1-1; v_call: TRBV19; cdr3_nt: TGTGCCAGTAGTACCCAAGGGCGGGTGAACACTGAAGCTTTCTTT; cdr3_aa: CASSTQGRVNTEAFF
clone_size: .; d_call: .; j_call: TRBJ1-4; v_call: TRBV7-2; cdr3_nt: TGTGCCAGCAGCCCGCTTATGGGGGGTGGGGGTGAAAAACTGTTTTTT; cdr3_aa: CASSPLMGGGGEKLFF
clone_size: .; d_call: .; j_call: TRBJ2-5; v_call: TRBV7-8; cdr3_nt: TGTGCCAGCAGCTTAGAGGACATCCTCTACCAAGAGACCCAGTACTTC; cdr3_aa: CASSLEDILYQETQYF
clone_size: few; d_call: .; j_call: TRBJ1-2; v_call: TRBV25-1; cdr3_nt: TGTGCCAGCAGTCGAGAGAGAAACTATGGCTACACCTTC; cdr3_aa: CASSRERNYGYTF
clone_size: few; d_call: .; j_call: TRBJ2-3; v_call: TRBV29-1; cdr3_nt: TGCAGCGTTGATGGACAGGAGGGAGATACGCAGTATTTT; cdr3_aa: CSVDGQEGDTQYF
clone_size: .; d_call: .; j_call: TRBJ2-5; v_call: TRBV2; cdr3_nt: TGTGCCAGCCAGCAGGGGTCACAAGAGACCCAGTACTTC; cdr3_aa: CASQQGSQETQYF
clone_size: .; d_call: .; j_call: TRBJ1-4; v_call: TRBV5-4; cdr3_nt: TGTGCCAGCAGCTTGGGAGTCAGGAATGAAAAACTGTTTTTT; cdr3_aa: CASSLGVRNEKLFF
clone_size: few; d_call: .; j_call: TRBJ2-5; v_call: TRBV11-2; cdr3_nt: TGTGCCAGCAGCTTAGGGGGCCTAGGGCAAGAGACCCAGTACTTC; cdr3_aa: CASSLGGLGQETQYF
clone_size: many; d_call: TRBD1; j_call: TRBJ1-2; v_call: TRBV7-8; cdr3_nt: TGTGCCAGCAGCTTAGATCCACAGGGGTATGGCTACACCTTC; cdr3_aa: CASSLDPQGYGYTF
clone_size: once; d_call: .; j_call: TRBJ2-1; v_call: TRBV4-1; cdr3_nt: TGCGCCAGCAGCCCTGTAGGGGGACGGCTATCCAATGAGCAGTTCTTC; cdr3_aa: CASSPVGGRLSNEQFF
clone_size: .; d_call: TRBD1; j_call: TRBJ1-1; v_call: TRBV10-2; cdr3_nt: TGCGCCAGCACCGACAGGGGCGACACTGAAGCTTTCTTT; cdr3_aa: CASTDRGDTEAFF
clone_size: .; d_call: .; j_call: TRBJ1-5; v_call: TRBV27; cdr3_nt: TGTGCCAGCAGTTTACGGATCTCCGGCAATCAGCCCCAGCATTTT; cdr3_aa: CASSLRISGNQPQHF
clone_size: .; d_call: TRBD1; j_call: TRBJ1-4; v_call: TRBV19; cdr3_nt: TGTGCCAGTAGTCTCGGGACAGGGCCTAATGAAAAACTGTTTTTT; cdr3_aa: CASSLGTGPNEKLFF
clone_size: .; d_call: .; j_call: TRBJ1-1; v_call: TRBV7-8; cdr3_nt: TGTGCCAGCAGCCCCCCGCACCCGAACACTGAAGCTTTCTTT; cdr3_aa: CASSPPHPNTEAFF
clone_size: .; d_call: .; j_call: TRBJ1-1; v_call: TRBV11-2; cdr3_nt: TGTGCCAGCACGGGGGGGGGACTTCAAGCTTTCTTT; cdr3_aa: CASTGGGLQAFF
clone_size: .; d_call: .; j_call: TRBJ2-7; v_call: TRBV6-5; cdr3_nt: TGTGCCAGCAGCTATTTGGGAGTGGCCTACGAGCAGTACTTC; cdr3_aa: CASSYLGVAYEQYF
clone_size: .; d_call: TRBD1; j_call: TRBJ2-7; v_call: TRBV28; cdr3_nt: TGTGCCAGCATCGGCCAGGGACAGGGGAAGAACGAGCAGTACTTC; cdr3_aa: CASIGQGQGKNEQYF
clone_size: .; d_call: .; j_call: TRBJ1-5; v_call: TRBV9; cdr3_nt: TGTGCCAGCAGCGTAGGGAGTGAACGGGGTCAGCCCCAGCATTTT; cdr3_aa: CASSVGSERGQPQHF
clone_size: few; d_call: TRBD2; j_call: TRBJ2-1; v_call: TRBV11-1; cdr3_nt: TGTGCCAGCAGCTTAGCGCGATGGCGGGGGGGATACAATGAGCAGTTCTTC; cdr3_aa: CASSLARWRGGYNEQFF
clone_size: .; d_call: .; j_call: TRBJ2-2; v_call: TRBV7-6; cdr3_nt: TGTGCCAGCAGCATACCGAGGCAGGGAGCCGTGGAGCTGTTTTTT; cdr3_aa: CASSIPRQGAVELFF
clone_size: few; d_call: TRBD1; j_call: TRBJ1-2; v_call: TRBV12-3/TRBV12-4; cdr3_nt: TGTGCCAGCAGGCGTCCCGACAGGGCGGATGGCTACACCTTC; cdr3_aa: CASRRPDRADGYTF
clone_size: few; d_call: .; j_call: TRBJ1-4; v_call: TRBV12-3/TRBV12-4; cdr3_nt: TGTGCCAGCAGTCCGGGGGGGGAAAATGAAAAACTGTTTTTT; cdr3_aa: CASSPGGENEKLFF
clone_size: .; d_call: TRBD1; j_call: TRBJ2-1; v_call: TRBV28; cdr3_nt: TGTGCCAGCAGCACCGACAGGGGAGTTTCCTACAATGAGCAGTTCTTC; cdr3_aa: CASSTDRGVSYNEQFF
clone_size: .; d_call: TRBD1; j_call: TRBJ1-5; v_call: TRBV6-6; cdr3_nt: TGTGCCAGCAGTTACACGGGAGGGGGCGGTCAGCCCCAGCATTTT; cdr3_aa: CASSYTGGGGQPQHF
clone_size: .; d_call: .; j_call: TRBJ1-1; v_call: TRBV4-1; cdr3_nt: TGCGCCAGCAGCCAAGAGTACCGGCAGGGATACACTGAAGCTTTCTTT; cdr3_aa: CASSQEYRQGYTEAFF
clone_size: .; d_call: .; j_call: TRBJ2-7; v_call: TRBV11-1; cdr3_nt: TGTGCCAGCAGCTTAGAGGGGCAGCCAAACGACGAGCAGTACTTC; cdr3_aa: CASSLEGQPNDEQYF
clone_size: few; d_call: .; j_call: TRBJ2-7; v_call: TRBV12-3/TRBV12-4; cdr3_nt: TGTGCCAGCAGTTTAGTGGCGGGTAAGACCTACGAGCAGTACTTC; cdr3_aa: CASSLVAGKTYEQYF
clone_size: few; d_call: TRBD1; j_call: TRBJ1-1; v_call: TRBV7-9; cdr3_nt: TGTGCCAGCAGCTCGACAGGGGCGGGGAACACTGAAGCTTTCTTT; cdr3_aa: CASSSTGAGNTEAFF
clone_size: few; d_call: TRBD2; j_call: TRBJ2-2; v_call: TRBV27; cdr3_nt: TGTGCCAGCAGCAGTTGGACTAGCGGCACCGGGGAGCTGTTTTTT; cdr3_aa: CASSSWTSGTGELFF
clone_size: few; d_call: .; j_call: TRBJ2-7; v_call: TRBV27; cdr3_nt: TGTGCCAGCAGTCCCCTAGGGTTCTACGAGCAGTACTTC; cdr3_aa: CASSPLGFYEQYF
clone_size: few; d_call: TRBD2; j_call: TRBJ2-3; v_call: TRBV25-1; cdr3_nt: TGTGCCAGCAGTGTAGCGGGGGGGCATACGCAGTATTTT; cdr3_aa: CASSVAGGHTQYF
clone_size: .; d_call: .; j_call: TRBJ2-7; v_call: TRBV7-2; cdr3_nt: TGTGCCAGCAGCTTACGGCAGGGGTTACCGTCAATCTTC; cdr3_aa: CASSLRQGLPSIF
clone_size: .; d_call: TRBD1; j_call: TRBJ2-7; v_call: TRBV25-1; cdr3_nt: TGTGCCAGCAGTGAAACGTCCGGGACAGGCGTTAATGAGCAGTACTTC; cdr3_aa: CASSETSGTGVNEQYF
clone_size: few; d_call: .; j_call: TRBJ1-2; v_call: TRBV5-4; cdr3_nt: TGTGCCAGCAGCCCTCCGGACGGTGGCTACACCTTC; cdr3_aa: CASSPPDGGYTF
clone_size: many; d_call: TRBD1; j_call: TRBJ1-5; v_call: TRBV28; cdr3_nt: TGTGCCAGCAGTTCGCCCTGGGGACAGGGGGCCCAGCCCCAGCATTTT; cdr3_aa: CASSSPWGQGAQPQHF
clone_size: few; d_call: .; j_call: TRBJ2-7; v_call: TRBV5-6; cdr3_nt: TGTGCCAGCAGCTTGAGGGGTCCGAGCTACGAGCAGTACTTC; cdr3_aa: CASSLRGPSYEQYF
clone_size: .; d_call: TRBD2; j_call: TRBJ2-1; v_call: TRBV6-2/TRBV6-3; cdr3_nt: TGTGCCAGCAGTTTCCAGCGGGAGGTCCCCTACAATGAGCAGTTCTTC; cdr3_aa: CASSFQREVPYNEQFF
clone_size: .; d_call: TRBD2; j_call: TRBJ2-5; v_call: TRBV4-2; cdr3_nt: TGTGCCAGCAGCCAAGAGATGGTTAGCGGGGGACCGACGGAGACCCAGTACTTC; cdr3_aa: CASSQEMVSGGPTETQYF
clone_size: few; d_call: .; j_call: TRBJ1-1; v_call: TRBV10-2; cdr3_nt: TGCGCCAGCAGGGGGGTTATGGGGAGGACTGAAGCTTTCTTT; cdr3_aa: CASRGVMGRTEAFF
clone_size: .; d_call: TRBD1; j_call: TRBJ1-1; v_call: TRBV6-6; cdr3_nt: TGTGCCAGCAGTGACCGACAGGGGCAAGCTTTCTTT; cdr3_aa: CASSDRQGQAFF